The clone carrying this T cell receptor beta chain showed up just a few times. The antigen remains unidentified. The sample comes from a study of T-cell memory formation after mild COVID-19. Findings and limits, study-wide: Whereas later expanders leaned CD4+, clones contracting day 15 to 85 showed a balanced CD4/CD8 makeup. Among clones peaking at day 37 in the second wave, SARS-CoV-2 specificity remained unconfirmed.

TCRdb called the 5' RACE reads again in MiXCR, with one record for every CDR3 protein. The table has approximately 260,000 distinct CDR3 sequences, 18% seen once; the top ten hold approximately 22%. The receptor was isolated from a man aged 18-30 years who had mild COVID-19 (a few samples of this study predate the infection). Cell type and time point are not known. Source material: PBMCs or a T cell subset sorted from them (not recorded which).

Here the CDR3 DNA reads TGTGCCAGCAGTTTACGAGGGGACGAGCAGTACGTC. Protein product: CASSLRGDEQYV. V usage is TRBV28 and J usage is TRBJ2-7; TRBD1 or TRBD2 may be the D gene (5 bases each). CDR3 length: 12 amino acids. V was clipped by 2 bases and J by 5 bases, with 7 bases between them. Germline CDR1 and CDR2: MDHEN and SYDVKM.